This TCR beta chain emerged from a study of T cell responses to AZD1222 COVID-19 vaccine. Germline CDR1 and CDR2: SGHAT and FQNNGV. The CDR3 runs 15 residues. V shed 1 base and J shed 1 base, with 10 bases lying between them. Study results and limitations: Donors were largely white British and mainly female; clonal diversity was possibly underestimated. An increase in Spike-specific TCR breadth and depth was observed after two AZD1222 doses. Repertoires were sampled only after the peak T cell response.

Here immunoSEQ multiplex PCR was the method, and the copy in TCRdb shows in-frame clones only, minus some. The sample lists 150,000 to 200,000 clones; 92% were seen once. Remarks on this clone: The antigen is not known.

This chain links TRBV11-2 with TRBJ1-1, with unresolved D. This TCR was sampled from an adult who received the AZD1222 COVID-19 vaccine. The sample here was peripheral blood, taken 28 days after the second AZD1222 dose. The CDR3: CASSLGRAGNTEAFF. CDR3 bases: TGTGCCAGCAGCTTAGGAAGGGCGGGGAACACTGAAGCTTTCTTT.